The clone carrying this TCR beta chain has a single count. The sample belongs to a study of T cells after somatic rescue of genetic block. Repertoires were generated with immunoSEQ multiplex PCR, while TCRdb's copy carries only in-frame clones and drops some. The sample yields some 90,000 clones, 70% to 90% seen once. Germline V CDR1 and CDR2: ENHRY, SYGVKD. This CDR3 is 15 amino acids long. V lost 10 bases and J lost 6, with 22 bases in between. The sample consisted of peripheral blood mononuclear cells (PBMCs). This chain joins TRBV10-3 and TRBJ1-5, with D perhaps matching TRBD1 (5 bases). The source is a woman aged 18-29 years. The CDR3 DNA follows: TGTGCCACCCACCCGGGGACGGTACTTGTTCAGCCCCAGCATTTT. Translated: CATHPGTVLVQPQHF.